The 10 T cell receptor beta chains below were found in one sample sequenced in a study of T-cell reconstitution after alpha-beta-depleted transplantation in children. Unique molecular identifiers were used in preparing the TCRbeta library. Each CDR3 protein is one row after TCRdb ran MiXCR on the PCR reads. This table has 90,000 to 100,000 distinct CDR3 sequences, 23% appearing once. Specimen: PBMCs, collected before TCRalphabeta/CD19-depleted stem cell transplant. The receptors were gathered from a boy between 2 and 10 years old with acute lymphoblastic leukemia, due to receive a stem cell transplant.

This chain connects TRBV6-5 to TRBJ2-4, with 7 positions matching TRBD2. Germline loops: CDR1 MNHEY, CDR2 SVGAGI. The J segment lost 0 bases and the V segment lost 6 bases, leaving 8 bases of the junction unmatched. The CDR3 is 16 residues long. CDR3 in amino acids: CASSYLAETAKNIQYF. In nucleotides, the CDR3 is TGTGCCAGCAGCTACCTAGCGGAGACAGCCAAAAACATTCAGTACTTC.

The chain combines TRBV6-1 with TRBJ2-1, with 12 bases that match TRBD2. The CDR3 is 16 residues long. With 5 bases clipped from V and 9 bases from J, the junction kept 11 bases outside the gene matches. CDR1 and CDR2 (germline): MNHNS, SASEGT. The CDR3 DNA reads as TGTGCCAGCAGTCAAACCGGGACTAGCGGGTCATCTGAGCAGTTCTTC. Amino acid sequence: CASSQTGTSGSSEQFF.

The chain joins TRBV27 to TRBJ2-1, with D unclear. The V and J ends lost 7 bases and 8 bases respectively, with 9 bases between them. The CDR3 runs 11 residues. Germline values: CDR1 MNHEY, CDR2 SMNVEV (reference sequence). The CDR3 spells CASTLFDEQFF. Written as DNA, the CDR3 is TGTGCCAGCACCCTCTTCGATGAGCAGTTCTTC.

The CDR3 region is CASSVATMTSEQFF. The DNA for the CDR3 is TGTGCCAGCAGCGTAGCTACGATGACTAGCGAGCAGTTCTTC. V gene TRBV9 combines with J gene TRBJ2-1, with 7 bases that match TRBD2. CDR3 size: 14 residues. Trimming took 0 bases from V and 10 from J; bases not matched to a gene: 7. Looked up from germline, CDR1 is SGDLS and CDR2 is YYNGEE.

The chain has TRBV20-1 and TRBJ1-1; D call uncertain. Per the germline V gene, CDR1 is DFQATT and CDR2 is SNEGSKA (reference sequence). V dropped 4 bases and J dropped 5 bases, with 8 bases sitting between them. The CDR3 length is 11 residues. The CDR3 DNA sequence: TGCAGTGCTATCTTAGGGACTGAAGCTTTCTTT. Amino acid sequence: CSAILGTEAFF.

This rearrangement joins TRBV27 to TRBJ2-1; D is possibly TRBD2 (6 bases). The V end lost 2 bases, the J end lost 3 bases, and 17 bases lay between the germline ends. The CDR3 length is 17 residues. Germline V gene data show CDR1 as MNHEY and CDR2 as SMNVEV (reference sequence). The CDR3 reads CASSLITRRGGYNEQFF. In DNA form, the CDR3 reads TGTGCCAGCAGTTTAATAACGCGGAGGGGCGGCTACAATGAGCAGTTCTTC.

This clonotype was seen ten or more times. The chain has TRBV9 and TRBJ2-5; D is unresolved. This CDR3 has 14 residues. CDR1 and CDR2 from the germline V gene are SGDLS and YYNGEE. V was shortened by 0 bases and J by 4 bases, with 10 bases between the two germline ends. The CDR3 DNA reads as TGTGCCAGCAGCGTAGTTCCTGACCCAGAGACCCAGTACTTC. Protein product: CASSVVPDPETQYF.

This clonotype was found many times. The chain couples TRBV20-1 to TRBJ2-1, with D tentatively TRBD2 (6 bases). Trimming removed 4 bases from V and 8 bases from J, with 18 bases in between. This CDR3 is built from 14 residues. Germline CDR1 DFQATT, CDR2 SNEGSKA (reference sequence). The DNA of the CDR3 is TGCAGTGCTACCCGTAGCGGAGGAAGTGATGAGCAGTTCTTC. Amino acids: CSATRSGGSDEQFF.

This rearrangement joins TRBV5-1 to TRBJ2-3, with 7 bases aligning to TRBD1. V shed 0 bases and J 1 base; nucleotides not matched to a gene: 2. This CDR3 has 15 residues. CDR1 SGHRS and CDR2 YFSETQ come from the germline V gene. In DNA, the CDR3 is TGCGCCAGCAGCTTGGTGGGGACAGGCACAGATACGCAGTATTTT. It specifies CASSLVGTGTDTQYF. The whole variable domain, filled in from reference TRBV5-1 and TRBJ2-3, reads KAGVTQTPRYLIKTRGQQVTLSCSPISGHRSVSWYQQTPGQGLQFLFEYFSETQRNKGNFPGRFSGRQFSNSRSEMNVSTLELGDSALYLCASSLVGTGTDTQYFGPGTRLTVL.

The chain employs TRBV5-6 and TRBJ2-7, with no clear D. CDR1 is SGHDT, CDR2 YYEEEE, per germline. The CDR3 extends over 14 amino acids. Trimming left V 3 bases short and J 7 bases short, with 17 bases between. CDR3 in DNA: TGTGCCAGCAGCTACGGGTCCCGTTCTCTAGAGCAGTACTTC. Protein product: CASSYGSRSLEQYF.